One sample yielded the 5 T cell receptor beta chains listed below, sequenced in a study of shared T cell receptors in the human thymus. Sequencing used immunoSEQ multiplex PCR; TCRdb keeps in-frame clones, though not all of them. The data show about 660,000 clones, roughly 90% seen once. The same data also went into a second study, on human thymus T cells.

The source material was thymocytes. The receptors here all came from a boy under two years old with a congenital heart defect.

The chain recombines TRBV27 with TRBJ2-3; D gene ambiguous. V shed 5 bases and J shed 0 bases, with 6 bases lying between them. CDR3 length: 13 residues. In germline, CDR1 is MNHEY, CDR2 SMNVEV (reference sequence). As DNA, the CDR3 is TGTGCCAGCAGTCTCCCTAGCACAGATACGCAGTATTTT. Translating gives CASSLPSTDTQYF.

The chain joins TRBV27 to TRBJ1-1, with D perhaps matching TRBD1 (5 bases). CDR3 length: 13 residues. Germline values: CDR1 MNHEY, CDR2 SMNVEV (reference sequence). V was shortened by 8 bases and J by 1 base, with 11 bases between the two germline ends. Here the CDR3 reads CASGIQGNTEAFF. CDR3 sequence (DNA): TGTGCCAGCGGGATCCAGGGGAACACTGAAGCTTTCTTT.

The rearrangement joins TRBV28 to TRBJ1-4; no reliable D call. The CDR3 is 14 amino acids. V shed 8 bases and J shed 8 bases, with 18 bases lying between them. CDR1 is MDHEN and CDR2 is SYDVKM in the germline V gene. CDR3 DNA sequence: TGTGCCAGCGACGAAGCAGAGGGAACCGAAAAACTGTTTTTT. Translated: CASDEAEGTEKLFF.

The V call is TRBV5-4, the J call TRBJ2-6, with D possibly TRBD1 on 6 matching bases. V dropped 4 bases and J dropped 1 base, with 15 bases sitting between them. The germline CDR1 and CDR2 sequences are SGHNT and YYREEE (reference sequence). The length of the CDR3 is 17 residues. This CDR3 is CASSRRQVPSGANVLTF. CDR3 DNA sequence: TGTGCCAGCAGCCGTCGACAGGTTCCTTCTGGGGCCAACGTCCTGACTTTC.

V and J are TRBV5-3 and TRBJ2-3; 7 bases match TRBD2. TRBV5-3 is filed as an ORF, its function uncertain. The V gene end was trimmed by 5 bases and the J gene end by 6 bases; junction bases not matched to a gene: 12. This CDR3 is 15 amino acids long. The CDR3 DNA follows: TGTGCCAGAAGTTCTAGTACTGGGGAGGGGGATACGCAGTATTTT. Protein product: CARSSSTGEGDTQYF.